This TCR beta chain is from a study of OX40 agonist ivuxolimab in advanced cancers. Whole-study context: Every patient in dose escalation had hepatocellular carcinoma, melanoma, renal cell or head and neck cancer. Aged roughly 23 to 85 with a mean of approximately 60 years, they were around 79% male. Study observations and caveats: Certain nonresponding patients likewise had low normalized T-cell clonal expansion. In CD8+ T cells, expanded clones were on average more numerous than in CD4+.

With respect to this clone: As yet, its antigen is unknown.

This table comes from immunoSEQ multiplex PCR, and its TCRdb copy is limited to in-frame clones, with some not included. The table lists some 69,000 clones, about nine tenths of them singletons. Germline CDR1 and CDR2: WNHNN and SYGVQD (reference sequence). V dropped 6 bases and J dropped 5 bases, with 14 bases sitting between them. The CDR3 length is 13 residues. The chain links TRBV10-1 to TRBJ2-7; D is possibly TRBD2 (6 bases). Sample: CD4+ or CD8+ T cells sorted from blood, taken in a trial of the OX40 agonist ivuxolimab. The source of this sequence is an adult with an advanced solid tumor such as melanoma, head and neck, liver or kidney cancer. CDR3 residues: CASREGLGHEQYF. CDR3 coding DNA: TGCGCCAGCAGGGAGGGCCTGGGTCACGAGCAGTACTTC.